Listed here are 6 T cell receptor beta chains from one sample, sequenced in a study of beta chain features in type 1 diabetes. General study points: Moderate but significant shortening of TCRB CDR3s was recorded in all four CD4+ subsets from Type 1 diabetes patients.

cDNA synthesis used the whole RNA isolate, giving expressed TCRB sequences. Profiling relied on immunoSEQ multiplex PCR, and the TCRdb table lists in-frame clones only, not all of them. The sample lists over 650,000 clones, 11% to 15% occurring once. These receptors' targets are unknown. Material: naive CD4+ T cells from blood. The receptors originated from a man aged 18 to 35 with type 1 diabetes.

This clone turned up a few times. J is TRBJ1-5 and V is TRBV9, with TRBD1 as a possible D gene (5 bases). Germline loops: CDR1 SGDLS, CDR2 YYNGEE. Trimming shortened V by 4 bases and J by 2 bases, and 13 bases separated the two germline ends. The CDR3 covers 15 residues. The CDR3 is CASSLAGAGNQPQHF. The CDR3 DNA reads TGTGCCAGCAGCCTGGCCGGGGCCGGCAATCAGCCCCAGCATTTT.

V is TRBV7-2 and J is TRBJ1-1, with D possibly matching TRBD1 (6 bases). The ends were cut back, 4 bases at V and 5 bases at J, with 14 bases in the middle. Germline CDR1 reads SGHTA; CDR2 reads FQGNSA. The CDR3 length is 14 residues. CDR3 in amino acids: CASSYTGFGTEAFF. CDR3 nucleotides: TGTGCCAGCAGCTACACAGGGTTTGGTACTGAAGCTTTCTTT.

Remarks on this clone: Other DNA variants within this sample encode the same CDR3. The CDR3 is CASSSGTGTYEQYF. The CDR3 DNA reads as TGTGCCAGCAGTTCCGGGACAGGGACCTACGAGCAGTACTTC. V usage is TRBV6-6 and J usage is TRBJ2-7, with TRBD1 matching over 9 bases. Germline CDR1 reads MNHNY; CDR2 reads SVGAGI (reference sequence). This CDR3 is built from 14 residues. Unmatched junction bases numbered 3, after V lost 4 bases and J lost 2 bases.

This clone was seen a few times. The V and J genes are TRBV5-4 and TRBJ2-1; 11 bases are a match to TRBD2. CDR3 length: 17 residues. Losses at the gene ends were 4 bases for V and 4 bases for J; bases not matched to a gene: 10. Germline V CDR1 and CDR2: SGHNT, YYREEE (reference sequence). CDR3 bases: TGTGCCAGCAGCCCTACTAGTGGGACTAGCGGATACAATGAGCAGTTCTTC. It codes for CASSPTSGTSGYNEQFF. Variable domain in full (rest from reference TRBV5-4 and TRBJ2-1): ETGVTQSPTHLIKTRGQQVTLRCSSQSGHNTVSWYQQALGQGPQFIFQYYREEENGRGNFPPRFSGLQFPNYSSELNVNALELDDSALYLCASSPTSGTSGYNEQFFGPGTRLTVL.

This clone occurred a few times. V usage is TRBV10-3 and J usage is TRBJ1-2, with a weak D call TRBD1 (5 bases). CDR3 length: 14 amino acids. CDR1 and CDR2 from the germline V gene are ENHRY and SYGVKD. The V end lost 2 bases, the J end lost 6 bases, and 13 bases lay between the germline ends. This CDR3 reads CAISESQGKDGYTF. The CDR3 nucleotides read TGTGCCATCAGTGAGAGCCAGGGAAAGGATGGCTACACCTTC.

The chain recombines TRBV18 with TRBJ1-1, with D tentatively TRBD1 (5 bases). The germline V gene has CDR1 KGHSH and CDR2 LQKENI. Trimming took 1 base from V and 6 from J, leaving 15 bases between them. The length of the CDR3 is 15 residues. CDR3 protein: CASSPLEGWYAEAFF. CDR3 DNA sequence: TGTGCCAGCTCACCACTAGAGGGGTGGTACGCTGAAGCTTTCTTT.